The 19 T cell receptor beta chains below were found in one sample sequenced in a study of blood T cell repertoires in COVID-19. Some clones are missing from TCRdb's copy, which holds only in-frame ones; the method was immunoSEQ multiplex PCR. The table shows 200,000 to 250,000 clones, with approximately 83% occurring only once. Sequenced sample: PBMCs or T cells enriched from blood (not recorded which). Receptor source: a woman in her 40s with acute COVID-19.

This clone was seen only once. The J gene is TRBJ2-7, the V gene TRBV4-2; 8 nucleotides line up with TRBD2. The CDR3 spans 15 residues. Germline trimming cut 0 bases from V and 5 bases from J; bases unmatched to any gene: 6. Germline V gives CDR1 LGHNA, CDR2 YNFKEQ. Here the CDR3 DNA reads TGTGCCAGCAGCCAAGAACGGGGGGGCAGGGACGAGCAGTACTTC. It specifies CASSQERGGRDEQYF.

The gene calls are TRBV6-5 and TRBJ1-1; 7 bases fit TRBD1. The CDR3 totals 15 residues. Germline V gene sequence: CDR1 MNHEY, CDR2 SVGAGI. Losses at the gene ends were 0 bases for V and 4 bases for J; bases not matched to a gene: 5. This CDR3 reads CASSYSRQGSTEAFF. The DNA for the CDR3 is TGTGCCAGCAGTTACTCGAGACAGGGAAGCACTGAAGCTTTCTTT.

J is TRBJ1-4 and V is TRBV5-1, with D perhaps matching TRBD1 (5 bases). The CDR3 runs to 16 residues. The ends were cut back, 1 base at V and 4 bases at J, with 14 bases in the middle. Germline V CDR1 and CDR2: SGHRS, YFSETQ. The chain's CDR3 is CASSLISGNLNEKLFF. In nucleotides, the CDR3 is TGCGCCAGCAGCTTGATTTCAGGGAACCTTAATGAAAAACTGTTTTTT.

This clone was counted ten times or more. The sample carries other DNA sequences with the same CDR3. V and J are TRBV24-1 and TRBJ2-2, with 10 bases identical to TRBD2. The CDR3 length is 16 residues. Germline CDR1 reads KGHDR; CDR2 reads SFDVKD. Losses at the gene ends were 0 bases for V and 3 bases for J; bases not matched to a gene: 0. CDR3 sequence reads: CATSDLTSGDTGELFF. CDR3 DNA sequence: TGTGCCACCAGTGATTTGACTAGCGGGGACACCGGGGAGCTGTTTTTT.

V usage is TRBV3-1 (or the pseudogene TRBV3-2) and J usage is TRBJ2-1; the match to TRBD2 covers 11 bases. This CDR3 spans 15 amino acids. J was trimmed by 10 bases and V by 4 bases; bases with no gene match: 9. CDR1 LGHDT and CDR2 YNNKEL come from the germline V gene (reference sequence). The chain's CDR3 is CASSPSGLAALEQFF. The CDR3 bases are TGTGCCAGCAGCCCGTCGGGACTAGCGGCATTGGAGCAGTTCTTC.

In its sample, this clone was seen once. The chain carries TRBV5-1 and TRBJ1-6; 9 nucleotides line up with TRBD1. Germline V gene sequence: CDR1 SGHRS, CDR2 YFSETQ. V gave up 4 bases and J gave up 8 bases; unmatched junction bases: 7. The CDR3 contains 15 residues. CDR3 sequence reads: CASSLDRGEYSPLHF. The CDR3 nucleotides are TGCGCCAGCAGCCTGGACAGGGGAGAGTATTCACCCCTCCACTTT.

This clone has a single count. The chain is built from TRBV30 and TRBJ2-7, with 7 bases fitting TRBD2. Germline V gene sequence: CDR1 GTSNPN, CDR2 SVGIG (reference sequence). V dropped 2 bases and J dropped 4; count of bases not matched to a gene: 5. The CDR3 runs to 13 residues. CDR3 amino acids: CAWSSLASYEQYF. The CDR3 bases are TGTGCCTGGAGTTCACTAGCGTCGTACGAGCAGTACTTC.

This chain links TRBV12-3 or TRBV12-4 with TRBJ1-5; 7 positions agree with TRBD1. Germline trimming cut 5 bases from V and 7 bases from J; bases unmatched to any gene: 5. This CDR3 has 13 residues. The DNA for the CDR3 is TGTGCCAGCAGTCGACAGGGAGGACAGCCCCAGCATTTT. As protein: CASSRQGGQPQHF.

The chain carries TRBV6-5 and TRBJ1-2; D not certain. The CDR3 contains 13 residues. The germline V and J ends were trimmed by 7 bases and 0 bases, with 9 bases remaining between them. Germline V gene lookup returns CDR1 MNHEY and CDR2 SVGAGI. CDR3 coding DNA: TGTGCCAGCAATAAGGCGGCTAACTATGGCTACACCTTC. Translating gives CASNKAANYGYTF.

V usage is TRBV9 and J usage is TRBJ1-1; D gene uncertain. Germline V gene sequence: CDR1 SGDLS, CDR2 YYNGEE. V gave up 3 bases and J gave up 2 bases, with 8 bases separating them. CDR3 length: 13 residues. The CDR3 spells CASSAVRNTEAFF. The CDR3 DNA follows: TGTGCCAGCAGCGCCGTGAGAAACACTGAAGCTTTCTTT.

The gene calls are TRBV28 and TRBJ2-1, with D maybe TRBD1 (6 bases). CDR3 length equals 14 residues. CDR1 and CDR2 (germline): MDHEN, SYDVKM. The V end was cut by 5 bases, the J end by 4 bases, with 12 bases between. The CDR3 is CASSPPTGYNEQFF. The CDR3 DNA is TGTGCCAGCAGTCCCCCCACAGGGTACAATGAGCAGTTCTTC. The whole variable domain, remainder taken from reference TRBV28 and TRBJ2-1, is DVKVTQSSRYLVKRTGEKVFLECVQDMDHENMFWYRQDPGLGLRLIYFSYDVKMKEKGDIPEGYSVSREKKERFSLILESASTNQTSMYLCASSPPTGYNEQFFGPGTRLTVL.

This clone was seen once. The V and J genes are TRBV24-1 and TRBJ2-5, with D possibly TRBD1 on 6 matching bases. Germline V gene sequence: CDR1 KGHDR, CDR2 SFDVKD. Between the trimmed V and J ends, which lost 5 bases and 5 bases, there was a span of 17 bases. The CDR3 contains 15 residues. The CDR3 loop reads CATSAAGAPEETQYF. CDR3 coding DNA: TGTGCCACCAGTGCCGCAGGGGCGCCGGAGGAGACCCAGTACTTC.

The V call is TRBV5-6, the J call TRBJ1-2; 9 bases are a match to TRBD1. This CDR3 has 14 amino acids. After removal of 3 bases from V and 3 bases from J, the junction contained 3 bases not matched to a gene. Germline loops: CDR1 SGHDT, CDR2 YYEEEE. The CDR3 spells CASSSDRGHYGYTF. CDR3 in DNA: TGTGCCAGCAGCTCGGACAGGGGCCACTATGGCTACACCTTC.

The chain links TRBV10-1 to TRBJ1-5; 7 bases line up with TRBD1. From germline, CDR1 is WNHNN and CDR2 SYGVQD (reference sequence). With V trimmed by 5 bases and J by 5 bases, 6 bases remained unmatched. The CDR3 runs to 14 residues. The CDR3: CASSSGTEHQPQHF. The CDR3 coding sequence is TGCGCCAGCAGTTCCGGGACAGAGCATCAGCCCCAGCATTTT.

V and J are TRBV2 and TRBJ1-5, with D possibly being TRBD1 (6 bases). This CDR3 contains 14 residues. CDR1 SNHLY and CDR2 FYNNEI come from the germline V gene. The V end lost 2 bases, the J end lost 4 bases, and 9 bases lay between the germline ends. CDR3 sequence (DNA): TGTGCCAGCAGTGAAACGACAGGAAATCAGCCCCAGCATTTT. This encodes CASSETTGNQPQHF.

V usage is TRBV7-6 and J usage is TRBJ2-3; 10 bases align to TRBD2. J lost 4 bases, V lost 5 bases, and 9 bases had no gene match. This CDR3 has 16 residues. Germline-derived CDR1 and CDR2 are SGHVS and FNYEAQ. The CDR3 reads CASSSLSGRWADTQYF. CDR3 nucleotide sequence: TGTGCCAGCAGCAGCCTTAGCGGGAGGTGGGCAGATACGCAGTATTTT.

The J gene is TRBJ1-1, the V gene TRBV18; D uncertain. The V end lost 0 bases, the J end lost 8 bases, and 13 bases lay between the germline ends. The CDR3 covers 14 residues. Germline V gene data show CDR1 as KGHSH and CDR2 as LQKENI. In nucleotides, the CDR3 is TGTGCCAGCTCACCACCCAGAGGACTGTTAGAAGCTTTCTTT. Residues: CASSPPRGLLEAFF.

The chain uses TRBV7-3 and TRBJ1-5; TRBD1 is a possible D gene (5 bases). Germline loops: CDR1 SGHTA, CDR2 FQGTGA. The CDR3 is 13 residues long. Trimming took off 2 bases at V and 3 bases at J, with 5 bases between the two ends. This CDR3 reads CASSLGANQPQHF. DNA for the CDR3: TGTGCCAGCAGCTTAGGGGCCAATCAGCCCCAGCATTTT.

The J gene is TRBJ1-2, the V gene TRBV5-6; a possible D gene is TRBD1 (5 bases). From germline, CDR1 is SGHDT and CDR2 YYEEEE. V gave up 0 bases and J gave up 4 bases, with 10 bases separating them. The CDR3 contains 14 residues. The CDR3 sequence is CASSLGGAPYGYTF. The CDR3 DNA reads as TGTGCCAGCAGCTTGGGCGGGGCCCCCTATGGCTACACCTTC. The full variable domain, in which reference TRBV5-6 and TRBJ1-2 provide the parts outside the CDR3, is DAGVTQSPTHLIKTRGQQVTLRCSPKSGHDTVSWYQQALGQGPQFIFQYYEEEERQRGNFPDRFSGHQFPNYSSELNVNALLLGDSALYLCASSLGGAPYGYTFGSGTRLTVV.